This is a list of T cell receptor beta chains from one sample in a study of blood T cells in healthy people across ages. From the 5' RACE reads, TCRdb called clonotypes with MiXCR, one entry per CDR3 protein. The sample has some 920,000 distinct CDR3 sequences; roughly 47% are singletons. The specimen was blood. Receptor source: a woman aged 55-69 years in good health. CDR3s include the opening cysteine and the closing phenylalanine or tryptophan. The D gene is left open where the match is weak. A clone size is listed for some rows: how often the clone was seen (once, few, many), or a class if it is expanded.

d_gene	abundance	j_gene	v_gene	CDR3aa	CDR3nt
TRBD1	.	TRBJ1-2	TRBV12-3/TRBV12-4	CASTKAGTGFYGYTF	TGTGCCAGCACCAAGGCTGGGACAGGGTTCTATGGCTACACCTTC
TRBD2	.	TRBJ2-4	TRBV28	CASGLFGTKGNIQYF	TGTGCCAGCGGGTTGTTTGGGACTAAAGGAAACATTCAGTACTTC
TRBD1	.	TRBJ1-2	TRBV20-1	CSAQGAPGYTF	TGCAGTGCCCAGGGGGCGCCCGGCTACACCTTC
TRBD1	.	TRBJ1-2	TRBV7-2	CASSSTVRGRHYGYTF	TGTGCCAGCAGTTCAACGGTGAGGGGGCGGCACTATGGCTACACCTTC
.	.	TRBJ2-7	TRBV5-1	CASSSGNGYEQYF	TGCGCCAGCAGCTCCGGGAACGGCTACGAGCAGTACTTC
.	.	TRBJ2-7	TRBV10-2	CASSGNTAYEQYF	TGCGCCAGCAGTGGGAACACAGCCTACGAGCAGTACTTC
.	.	TRBJ2-5	TRBV7-2	CASSPRYRETAYF	TGTGCCAGCAGCCCTAGGTACAGGGAGACTGCGTACTTC
.	.	TRBJ2-5	TRBV7-2	CASSLARTAQETQYF	TGTGCCAGCAGCTTAGCGCGGACAGCACAAGAGACCCAGTACTTC
.	.	TRBJ1-1	TRBV5-1	CASTLWGGVNTEAFF	TGCGCCAGCACCCTGTGGGGGGGCGTGAACACTGAAGCTTTCTTT
TRBD1	.	TRBJ2-7	TRBV29-1	CSVEVEDRDVYEQYF	TGCAGCGTTGAAGTAGAGGACAGGGACGTCTACGAGCAGTACTTC
TRBD2	few	TRBJ2-1	TRBV20-1	CSAHGTSGGGLIGGEQFF	TGCAGTGCGCACGGGACTAGCGGAGGGGGCCTGATAGGGGGTGAGCAGTTCTTC
.	.	TRBJ2-6	TRBV6-2/TRBV6-3	CASSPNRPGANVLTF	TGTGCCAGCAGCCCAAACAGGCCCGGGGCCAACGTCCTGACTTTC
.	.	TRBJ2-2	TRBV29-1	CSVGQANTGELFF	TGCAGCGTTGGGCAGGCGAACACCGGGGAGCTGTTTTTT
.	few	TRBJ2-3	TRBV5-5	CASSFVATDTQYF	TGTGCCAGCAGTTTTGTTGCAACAGATACGCAGTATTTT
.	.	TRBJ2-7	TRBV20-1	CSVAKSGTSYEQYF	TGCAGTGTCGCGAAAAGCGGAACCTCCTACGAGCAGTACTTC
TRBD1	.	TRBJ2-7	TRBV5-1	CASSFDRVGYEQYF	TGCGCCAGCAGCTTCGACAGGGTCGGGTACGAGCAGTACTTC
.	.	TRBJ2-7	TRBV7-2	CASSLGPSAYEQYF	TGTGCCAGCAGCTTAGGGCCCTCCGCCTACGAGCAGTACTTC
TRBD1	.	TRBJ2-7	TRBV5-1	CASSFGTGGVYEQYF	TGCGCCAGCAGCTTCGGGACAGGGGGCGTCTACGAGCAGTACTTC
TRBD2	.	TRBJ2-1	TRBV11-2	CASSYRGLAGGFSYNEQFF	TGTGCCAGCAGCTACCGGGGACTAGCGGGAGGGTTTTCCTACAATGAGCAGTTCTTC
.	.	TRBJ1-6	TRBV12-3/TRBV12-4	CARSLRQGTWGAPLHF	TGTGCCCGCAGTTTACGGCAGGGGACGTGGGGGGCACCCCTCCACTTT
.	.	TRBJ2-1	TRBV20-1	CSASTGTAKEQFF	TGCAGTGCTAGTACCGGGACGGCCAAGGAGCAGTTCTTC
.	.	TRBJ2-7	TRBV4-1	CASSQVGLSYEQYF	TGCGCCAGCAGCCAAGTGGGCCTTTCCTACGAGCAGTACTTC
.	.	TRBJ2-3	TRBV20-1	CSARPPMDTQYF	TGCAGTGCTAGACCCCCAATGGATACGCAGTATTTT
TRBD1	few	TRBJ2-7	TRBV12-3/TRBV12-4	CASRERQGNHEQYF	TGTGCCAGCAGGGAAAGACAGGGTAATCACGAGCAGTACTTC
TRBD1	.	TRBJ2-7	TRBV14	CASSRKIGTGTYEQYF	TGTGCCAGCAGCCGTAAGATTGGGACAGGAACCTACGAGCAGTACTTC
.	few	TRBJ2-7	TRBV5-1	CASSLIITGEQYF	TGCGCCAGCAGCTTGATCATTACGGGCGAGCAGTACTTC
.	.	TRBJ2-2	TRBV12-3/TRBV12-4	CASSYRSNTGELFF	TGTGCCAGCAGTTACCGATCTAACACCGGGGAGCTGTTTTTT
.	many	TRBJ2-5	TRBV11-2	CASSLRGQGGETQYF	TGTGCCAGCAGCTTACGAGGGCAGGGTGGGGAGACCCAGTACTTC
.	.	TRBJ2-3	TRBV7-2	CASSGDPTDTQYF	TGTGCCAGCAGCGGGGACCCCACAGATACGCAGTATTTT
TRBD1	few	TRBJ2-7	TRBV29-1	CSVEVGQGFGEQYF	TGCAGCGTTGAAGTGGGACAGGGTTTTGGGGAGCAGTACTTC
.	.	TRBJ1-5	TRBV4-2	CASSHFRRSSDQPQHF	TGTGCCAGCAGCCATTTCCGCAGGAGTAGCGATCAGCCCCAGCATTTT
.	few	TRBJ2-5	TRBV2	CASRAGQFQETQYF	TGTGCCAGCAGAGCGGGACAGTTCCAAGAGACCCAGTACTTC